The rows below give T cell receptor beta chains drawn from one sample of a study of cytotoxic CD8 clonotypes in ibrutinib-treated CLL. Sequencing used immunoSEQ multiplex PCR; TCRdb keeps in-frame clones, though not all of them. Of some 140,000 clones in the sample, 80% to 95% were seen once. This specimen consisted of PBMCs, obtained after 12 months of ibrutinib treatment. The origin of the receptors is a human donor with chronic lymphocytic leukemia. The CDR3 runs from the conserved cysteine through the conserved F or W. Each record gives: CDR3 DNA, CDR3 protein, D gene, clone size, J gene, V gene. D genes are given only for firm matches. The size entry is marked missing in some rows and otherwise reads once, few, many or a size class.

CDR3 DNA: TGTGCCAGCAGCTTAGGCACCGGGGAGCTGTTTTTT
CDR3 protein: CASSLGTGELFF
D gene: -
clone size: once
J gene: TRBJ2-2
V gene: TRBV7-8

CDR3 DNA: TGCAGTGCTAGACAGAAGGATTACACCTTC
CDR3 protein: CSARQKDYTF
D gene: -
clone size: -
J gene: TRBJ1-2
V gene: TRBV20-1

CDR3 DNA: TGTGCCAGCAGCACACAGGGTGACACTGAAGCTTTCTTT
CDR3 protein: CASSTQGDTEAFF
D gene: -
clone size: -
J gene: TRBJ1-1
V gene: TRBV9

CDR3 DNA: TGTGCCAGCAGTCCAAGACTAGCGGGAGGATCAGATACGCAGTATTTT
CDR3 protein: CASSPRLAGGSDTQYF
D gene: TRBD2
clone size: -
J gene: TRBJ2-3
V gene: TRBV28

CDR3 DNA: TGTGCCAGCAGCTTAGCCCCGGGATCTCTCTACGAGCAGTACTTC
CDR3 protein: CASSLAPGSLYEQYF
D gene: -
clone size: -
J gene: TRBJ2-7
V gene: TRBV11-2

CDR3 DNA: TGTGCCAGCTCACCAGGGCAGGACTCTGGAAACACCATATATTTT
CDR3 protein: CASSPGQDSGNTIYF
D gene: -
clone size: -
J gene: TRBJ1-3
V gene: TRBV18

CDR3 DNA: TGTGCCATCAGTGGTGATAACTACAATCAGCCCCAGCATTTT
CDR3 protein: CAISGDNYNQPQHF
D gene: -
clone size: -
J gene: TRBJ1-5
V gene: TRBV10-3

CDR3 DNA: TGTGCCACCAGCAGAGAAAGTTCCGCCCGGGTAGAGACCCAGTACTTC
CDR3 protein: CATSRESSARVETQYF
D gene: -
clone size: -
J gene: TRBJ2-5
V gene: TRBV15

CDR3 DNA: TGTGCCAGCAGCGTTTTGACTAGCGGGAGGGGCACAGATACGCAGTATTTT
CDR3 protein: CASSVLTSGRGTDTQYF
D gene: TRBD2
clone size: -
J gene: TRBJ2-3
V gene: TRBV9

CDR3 DNA: TGTGCCAGCTCACCTGAGGGGGTCGCTTTCTTT
CDR3 protein: CASSPEGVAFF
D gene: -
clone size: -
J gene: TRBJ1-1
V gene: TRBV18

CDR3 DNA: TGCAGCGTTGTAGATCAGGGGAACACTGAAGCTTTCTTT
CDR3 protein: CSVVDQGNTEAFF
D gene: -
clone size: -
J gene: TRBJ1-1
V gene: TRBV29-1

CDR3 DNA: TGTGCCAGCAGCCTGGACAGGGGGAGGGACGAGCAGTACTTC
CDR3 protein: CASSLDRGRDEQYF
D gene: TRBD1
clone size: -
J gene: TRBJ2-7
V gene: TRBV5-8

CDR3 DNA: TGTGCCACCGCCGGGAGCGGGGGGTCCTACGAGCAGTACTTC
CDR3 protein: CATAGSGGSYEQYF
D gene: TRBD2
clone size: -
J gene: TRBJ2-7
V gene: TRBV28

CDR3 DNA: TGTGCCAGCAGTGAATTTACAGTCGCGAACACCGGGGAGCTGTTTTTT
CDR3 protein: CASSEFTVANTGELFF
D gene: -
clone size: -
J gene: TRBJ2-2
V gene: TRBV25-1

CDR3 DNA: TGTGCCACCCAGGGGGGCGCGAACACCGGGGAGCTGTTTTTT
CDR3 protein: CATQGGANTGELFF
D gene: -
clone size: -
J gene: TRBJ2-2
V gene: TRBV28

CDR3 DNA: TGTGCCAGCAGCCAAGCCTCCCCCGGGGGGGGAAACATTCAGTACTTC
CDR3 protein: CASSQASPGGGNIQYF
D gene: TRBD2
clone size: -
J gene: TRBJ2-4
V gene: TRBV4-2

CDR3 DNA: TGTGCCAGCAGCTTACTGGTGGGAGGGCCAGATACGCAGTATTTT
CDR3 protein: CASSLLVGGPDTQYF
D gene: TRBD2
clone size: -
J gene: TRBJ2-3
V gene: TRBV7-3

CDR3 DNA: TGTGCCAGCAGCTTGGTTGGGGATACCGAGCAGTACTTC
CDR3 protein: CASSLVGDTEQYF
D gene: -
clone size: -
J gene: TRBJ2-7
V gene: TRBV5-5

CDR3 DNA: TGTGCCAGCAGCACTTCCGGGACTAGACTCGATGAGCAGTTCTTC
CDR3 protein: CASSTSGTRLDEQFF
D gene: TRBD2
clone size: -
J gene: TRBJ2-1
V gene: TRBV5-4

CDR3 DNA: TGTGCCAGCAGTTTGGCACGCGGGAGGGCCTACAATGAGCAGTTCTTC
CDR3 protein: CASSLARGRAYNEQFF
D gene: TRBD2
clone size: -
J gene: TRBJ2-1
V gene: TRBV28

CDR3 DNA: TGTGCCATCAGTGAGTCGAGCCCCTGGGGGGGGACAGAAGGGGGCTACACCTTC
CDR3 protein: CAISESSPWGGTEGGYTF
D gene: TRBD1
clone size: -
J gene: TRBJ1-2
V gene: TRBV10-3

CDR3 DNA: TGTGCCAGCAGTTCTCGCCCAGGGCGTCGGCCCTATGGCTACACCTTC
CDR3 protein: CASSSRPGRRPYGYTF
D gene: -
clone size: -
J gene: TRBJ1-2
V gene: TRBV28

CDR3 DNA: TGTGCCAGCAGTCCCCAGTCCGGCCTACAAGAGACCCAGTACTTC
CDR3 protein: CASSPQSGLQETQYF
D gene: -
clone size: -
J gene: TRBJ2-5
V gene: TRBV6-4

CDR3 DNA: TGTGCCAGCAGTGAGGAGACACCCCCCGATCAGCCCCAGCATTTT
CDR3 protein: CASSEETPPDQPQHF
D gene: -
clone size: -
J gene: TRBJ1-5
V gene: TRBV2

CDR3 DNA: TGTGCCAGCACACGATCCTGGGGGCAAAACACTGAAGCTTTCTTT
CDR3 protein: CASTRSWGQNTEAFF
D gene: -
clone size: -
J gene: TRBJ1-1
V gene: TRBV2

CDR3 DNA: TGCAGCGTGGGGACAGGAGATAACTATGGCTACACCTTC
CDR3 protein: CSVGTGDNYGYTF
D gene: TRBD1
clone size: -
J gene: TRBJ1-2
V gene: TRBV29-1

CDR3 DNA: TGTGCCAGCTCACCAATGACTAGCTACAATGAGCAGTTCTTC
CDR3 protein: CASSPMTSYNEQFF
D gene: -
clone size: -
J gene: TRBJ2-1
V gene: TRBV18

CDR3 DNA: TGTGCCAGCAGCTTCGAATTGGGGGATTATGGCTACACCTTC
CDR3 protein: CASSFELGDYGYTF
D gene: -
clone size: -
J gene: TRBJ1-2
V gene: TRBV5-5

CDR3 DNA: TGTGCCAGCGGGGATTTAGCGGGAGTAAACGAGCAGTACTTC
CDR3 protein: CASGDLAGVNEQYF
D gene: TRBD2
clone size: few
J gene: TRBJ2-7
V gene: TRBV27

CDR3 DNA: TGCGCCAGCAGCTTGGCCGACACCTCAACTAATGAAAAACTGTTTTTT
CDR3 protein: CASSLADTSTNEKLFF
D gene: -
clone size: -
J gene: TRBJ1-4
V gene: TRBV5-1

CDR3 DNA: TGTGCCAGCAGTTTATCCGACAGATCAGATACGCAGTATTTT
CDR3 protein: CASSLSDRSDTQYF
D gene: -
clone size: -
J gene: TRBJ2-3
V gene: TRBV28

CDR3 DNA: TGTGCGGTCTGGCAAAACGGGGAGACCCAGTACTTC
CDR3 protein: CAVWQNGETQYF
D gene: -
clone size: -
J gene: TRBJ2-5
V gene: TRBV28

CDR3 DNA: TGTGCCAGCCGAGGACAGGGAGGTAGCTATGGCTACACCTTC
CDR3 protein: CASRGQGGSYGYTF
D gene: TRBD1
clone size: -
J gene: TRBJ1-2
V gene: TRBV28

CDR3 DNA: TGTGCCAGCAGCGTAGGGGGGGCCCCATTGGACGAGCAGTACTTC
CDR3 protein: CASSVGGAPLDEQYF
D gene: -
clone size: once
J gene: TRBJ2-7
V gene: TRBV9

CDR3 DNA: TGTGCCAGCATGGGCTCTTACTCCTACGAGCAGTACTTC
CDR3 protein: CASMGSYSYEQYF
D gene: -
clone size: once
J gene: TRBJ2-7
V gene: TRBV6-5

CDR3 DNA: TGTGCCAGCTCACCAGCAGGACTAGCGGAGGGGAATGAGCAGTTCTTC
CDR3 protein: CASSPAGLAEGNEQFF
D gene: TRBD2
clone size: -
J gene: TRBJ2-1
V gene: TRBV18

CDR3 DNA: TGTGCCTGGAGTGTACGTCTAGCGGACGAGCAGTACTTC
CDR3 protein: CAWSVRLADEQYF
D gene: TRBD2
clone size: once
J gene: TRBJ2-7
V gene: TRBV30

CDR3 DNA: TGTGCCAGTAGACAGTTTCGGGGCAGCCATAGCAATCAGCCCCAGCATTTT
CDR3 protein: CASRQFRGSHSNQPQHF
D gene: -
clone size: -
J gene: TRBJ1-5
V gene: TRBV19

CDR3 DNA: TGTGCCAGCACTGTAGAAGAGCTGCTCGAGCAGTACTTC
CDR3 protein: CASTVEELLEQYF
D gene: -
clone size: -
J gene: TRBJ2-7
V gene: TRBV2

CDR3 DNA: TGTGCCAGCAGTTACTCAGCAGGACAATACGAGCAGTACTTC
CDR3 protein: CASSYSAGQYEQYF
D gene: -
clone size: -
J gene: TRBJ2-7
V gene: TRBV6-5

CDR3 DNA: TGTGCCTGGAGTGGCTACCGGGGGGCGACAGGGAACGGAGAGACCCAGTACTTC
CDR3 protein: CAWSGYRGATGNGETQYF
D gene: -
clone size: -
J gene: TRBJ2-5
V gene: TRBV30

CDR3 DNA: TGCGCCAGCAGCACTTACTCCTCAGGGTACGAGCAGTACTTC
CDR3 protein: CASSTYSSGYEQYF
D gene: -
clone size: -
J gene: TRBJ2-7
V gene: TRBV5-1